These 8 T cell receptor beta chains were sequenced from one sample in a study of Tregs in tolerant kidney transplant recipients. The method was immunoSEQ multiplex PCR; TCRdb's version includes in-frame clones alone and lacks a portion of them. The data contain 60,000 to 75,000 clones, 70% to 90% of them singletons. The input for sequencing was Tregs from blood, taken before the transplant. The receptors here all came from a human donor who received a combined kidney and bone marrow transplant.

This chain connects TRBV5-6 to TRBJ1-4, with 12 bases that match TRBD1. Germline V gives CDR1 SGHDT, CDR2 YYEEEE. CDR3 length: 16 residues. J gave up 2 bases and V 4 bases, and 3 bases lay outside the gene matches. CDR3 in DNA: TGTGCCAGCAGCCCTGGGACAGGGGGCACTAATGAAAAACTGTTTTTT. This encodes CASSPGTGGTNEKLFF.

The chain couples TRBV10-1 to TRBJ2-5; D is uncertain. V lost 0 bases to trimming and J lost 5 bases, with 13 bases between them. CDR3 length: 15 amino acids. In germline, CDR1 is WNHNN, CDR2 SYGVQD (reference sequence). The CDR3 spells CASSESRTLAETQYF. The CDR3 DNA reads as TGCGCCAGCAGTGAGTCCAGGACGCTGGCGGAGACCCAGTACTTC.

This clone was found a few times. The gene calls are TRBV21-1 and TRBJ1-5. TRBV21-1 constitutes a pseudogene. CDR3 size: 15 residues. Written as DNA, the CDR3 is TGTGCCAGCAGCACTCGACGAAGGGGCAATCAGCCCCAGCATTTT. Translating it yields CASSTRRRGNQPQHF.

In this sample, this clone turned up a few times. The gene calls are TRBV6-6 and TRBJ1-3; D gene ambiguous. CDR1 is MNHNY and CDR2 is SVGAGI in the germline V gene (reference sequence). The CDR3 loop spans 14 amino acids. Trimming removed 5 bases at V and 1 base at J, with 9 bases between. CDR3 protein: CASSAQGSGNTIYF. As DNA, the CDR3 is TGTGCCAGCAGTGCGCAAGGTTCTGGAAACACCATATATTTT.

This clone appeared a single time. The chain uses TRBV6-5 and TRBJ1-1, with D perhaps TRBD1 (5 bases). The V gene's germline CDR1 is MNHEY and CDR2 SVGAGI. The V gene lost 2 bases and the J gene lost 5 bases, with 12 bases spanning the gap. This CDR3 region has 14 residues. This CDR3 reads CASSYGGVGTEAFF. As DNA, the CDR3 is TGTGCCAGCAGTTACGGGGGGGTAGGGACTGAAGCTTTCTTT.

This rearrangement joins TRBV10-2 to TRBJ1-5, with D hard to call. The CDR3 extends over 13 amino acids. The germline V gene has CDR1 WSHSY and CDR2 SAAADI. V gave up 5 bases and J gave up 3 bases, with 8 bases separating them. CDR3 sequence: CASSMSSNQPQHF. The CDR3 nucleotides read TGCGCCAGCAGTATGAGTTCCAATCAGCCCCAGCATTTT.

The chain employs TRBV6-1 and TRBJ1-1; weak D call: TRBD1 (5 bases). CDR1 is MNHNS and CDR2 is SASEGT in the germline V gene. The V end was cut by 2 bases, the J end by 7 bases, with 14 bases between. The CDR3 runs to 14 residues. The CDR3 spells CASSEIGASHEAFF. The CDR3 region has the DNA TGTGCCAGCAGTGAAATAGGGGCCTCCCATGAAGCTTTCTTT.

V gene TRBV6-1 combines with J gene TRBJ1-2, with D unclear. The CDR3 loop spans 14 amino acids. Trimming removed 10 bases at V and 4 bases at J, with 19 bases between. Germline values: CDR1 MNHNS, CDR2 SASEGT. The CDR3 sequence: CAIKGIGKIYGYTF. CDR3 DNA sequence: TGTGCCATCAAAGGGATAGGAAAGATCTATGGCTACACCTTC.